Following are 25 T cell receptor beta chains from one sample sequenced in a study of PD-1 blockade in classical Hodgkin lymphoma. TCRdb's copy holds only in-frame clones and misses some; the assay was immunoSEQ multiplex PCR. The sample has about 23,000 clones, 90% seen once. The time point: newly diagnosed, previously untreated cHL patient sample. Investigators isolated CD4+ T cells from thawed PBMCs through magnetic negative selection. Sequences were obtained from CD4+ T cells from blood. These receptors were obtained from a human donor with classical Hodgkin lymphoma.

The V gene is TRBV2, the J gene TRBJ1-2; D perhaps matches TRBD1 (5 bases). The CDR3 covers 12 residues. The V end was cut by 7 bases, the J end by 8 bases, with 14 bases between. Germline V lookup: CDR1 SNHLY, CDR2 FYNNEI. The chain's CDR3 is CASIMGTLGYTF. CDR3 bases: TGTGCCAGCATCATGGGGACCTTGGGCTACACCTTC.

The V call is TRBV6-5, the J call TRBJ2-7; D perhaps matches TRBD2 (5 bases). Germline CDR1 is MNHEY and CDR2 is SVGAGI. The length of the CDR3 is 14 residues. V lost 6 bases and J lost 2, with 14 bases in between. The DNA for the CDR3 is TGTGCCAGCAGCTTCGCGGGCTCTACCTACGAGCAGTACTTC. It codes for CASSFAGSTYEQYF.

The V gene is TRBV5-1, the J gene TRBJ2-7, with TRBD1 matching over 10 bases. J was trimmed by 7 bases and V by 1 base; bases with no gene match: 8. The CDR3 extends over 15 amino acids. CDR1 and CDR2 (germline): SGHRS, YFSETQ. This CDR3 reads CASSLYMTGGKEQYF. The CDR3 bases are TGCGCCAGCAGCTTGTACATGACAGGGGGCAAGGAGCAGTACTTC.

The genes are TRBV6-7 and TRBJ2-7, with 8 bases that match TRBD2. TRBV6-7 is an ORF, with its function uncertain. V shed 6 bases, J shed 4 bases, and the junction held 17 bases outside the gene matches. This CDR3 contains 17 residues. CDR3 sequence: CASSAFPSSGSAYEQYF. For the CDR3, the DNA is TGTGCCAGCAGCGCTTTCCCCTCGAGCGGGAGCGCATACGAGCAGTACTTC.

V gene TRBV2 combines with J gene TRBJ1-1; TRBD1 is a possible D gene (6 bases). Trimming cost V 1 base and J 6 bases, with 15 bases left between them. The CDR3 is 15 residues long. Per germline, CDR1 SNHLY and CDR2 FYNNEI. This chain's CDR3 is CASSEGGRGDAEAFF. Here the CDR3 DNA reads TGTGCCAGCAGTGAAGGCGGGAGGGGGGACGCTGAAGCTTTCTTT.

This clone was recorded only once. The CDR3 DNA follows: TGTGCCTGGAGTGTGGGTATATTATATAGCAATCAGCCCCAGCATTTT. Amino acid sequence: CAWSVGILYSNQPQHF. The rearrangement uses TRBV30 and TRBJ1-5; D remains unclear. CDR1 and CDR2 (germline): GTSNPN, SVGIG (reference sequence). The CDR3 length is 16 residues. The germline V and J ends were trimmed by 0 bases and 0 bases, with 12 bases remaining between them.

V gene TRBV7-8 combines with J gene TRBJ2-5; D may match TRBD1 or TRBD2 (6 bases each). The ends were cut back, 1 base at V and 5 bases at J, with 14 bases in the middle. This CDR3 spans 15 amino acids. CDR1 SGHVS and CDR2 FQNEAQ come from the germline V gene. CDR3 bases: TGTGCCAGCAGCTTAGGCTGGGGGGCGGAGGAGACCCAGTACTTC. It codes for CASSLGWGAEETQYF.

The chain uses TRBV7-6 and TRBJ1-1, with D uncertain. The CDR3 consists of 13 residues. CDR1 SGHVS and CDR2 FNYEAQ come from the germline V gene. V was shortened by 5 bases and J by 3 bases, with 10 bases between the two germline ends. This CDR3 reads CASSQMQDTEAFF. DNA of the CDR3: TGTGCCAGCAGCCAAATGCAGGACACTGAAGCTTTCTTT.

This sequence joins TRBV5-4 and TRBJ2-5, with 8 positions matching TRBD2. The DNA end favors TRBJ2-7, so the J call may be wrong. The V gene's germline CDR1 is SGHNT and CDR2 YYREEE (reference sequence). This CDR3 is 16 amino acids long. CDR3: CASSLWLAGISYEQYF. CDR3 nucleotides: TGTGCCAGCAGCTTGTGGCTAGCGGGCATCTCCTACGAGCAGTACTTC.

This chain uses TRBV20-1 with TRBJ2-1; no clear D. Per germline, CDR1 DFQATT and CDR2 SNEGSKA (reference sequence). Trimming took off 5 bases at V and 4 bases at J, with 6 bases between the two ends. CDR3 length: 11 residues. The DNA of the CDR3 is TGCAGTGCTGCTGGGTACAATGAGCAGTTCTTC. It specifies CSAAGYNEQFF.

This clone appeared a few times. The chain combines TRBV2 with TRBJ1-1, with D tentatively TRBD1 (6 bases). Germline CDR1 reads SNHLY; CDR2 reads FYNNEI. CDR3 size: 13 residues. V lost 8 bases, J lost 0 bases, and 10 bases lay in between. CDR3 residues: CASGGTLNTEAFF. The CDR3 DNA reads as TGTGCCAGCGGCGGGACACTGAACACTGAAGCTTTCTTT.

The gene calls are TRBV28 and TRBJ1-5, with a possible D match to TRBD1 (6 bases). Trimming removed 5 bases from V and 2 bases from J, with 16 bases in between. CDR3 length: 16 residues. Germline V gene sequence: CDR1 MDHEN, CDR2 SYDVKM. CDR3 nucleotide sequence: TGTGCCAGCAGTGGGGGGGCAGGGTTTGGCAATCAGCCCCAGCATTTT. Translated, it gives CASSGGAGFGNQPQHF.

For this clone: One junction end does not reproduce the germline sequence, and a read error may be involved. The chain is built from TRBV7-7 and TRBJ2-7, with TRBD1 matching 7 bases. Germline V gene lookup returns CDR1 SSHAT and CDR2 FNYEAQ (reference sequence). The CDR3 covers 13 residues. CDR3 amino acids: CASSWDSLGEQYF. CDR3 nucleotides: TGTGCTAGCAGCTGGGACAGTCTAGGAGAGCAGTACTTC.

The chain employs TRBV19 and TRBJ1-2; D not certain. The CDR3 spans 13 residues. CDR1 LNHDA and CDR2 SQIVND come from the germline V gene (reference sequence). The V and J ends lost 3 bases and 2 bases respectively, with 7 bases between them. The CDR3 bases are TGTGCCAGTAGTATTCGTCAGAACTATGGCTACACCTTC. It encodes CASSIRQNYGYTF. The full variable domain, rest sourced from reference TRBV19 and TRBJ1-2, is DGGITQSPKYLFRKEGQNVTLSCEQNLNHDAMYWYRQDPGQGLRLIYYSQIVNDFQKGDIAEGYSVSREKKESFPLTVTSAQKNPTAFYLCASSIRQNYGYTFGSGTRLTVV.

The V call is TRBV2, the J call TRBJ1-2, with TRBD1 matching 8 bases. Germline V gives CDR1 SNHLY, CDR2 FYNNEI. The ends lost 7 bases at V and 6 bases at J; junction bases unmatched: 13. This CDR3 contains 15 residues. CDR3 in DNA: TGTGCCAGCAAGCGGTACAGGGGGAGGGAGGATGGCTACACCTTC. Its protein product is CASKRYRGREDGYTF. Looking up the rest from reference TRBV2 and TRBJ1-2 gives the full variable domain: EPEVTQTPSHQVTQMGQEVILRCVPISNHLYFYWYRQILGQKVEFLVSFYNNEISEKSEIFDDQFSVERPDGSNFTLKIRSTKLEDSAMYFCASKRYRGREDGYTFGSGTRLTVV.

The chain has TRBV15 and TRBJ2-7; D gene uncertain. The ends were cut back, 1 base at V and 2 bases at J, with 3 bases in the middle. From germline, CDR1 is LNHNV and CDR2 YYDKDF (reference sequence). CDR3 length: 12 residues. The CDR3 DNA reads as TGTGCCACCAGCAGAGGGACCTACGAGCAGTACTTC. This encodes CATSRGTYEQYF.

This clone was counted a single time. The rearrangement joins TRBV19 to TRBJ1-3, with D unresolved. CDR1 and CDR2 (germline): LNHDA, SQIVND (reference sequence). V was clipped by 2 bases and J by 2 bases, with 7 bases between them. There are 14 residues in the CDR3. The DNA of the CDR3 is TGTGCCAGTAGTATAATCCCCGCTGGAAACACCATATATTTT. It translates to CASSIIPAGNTIYF.

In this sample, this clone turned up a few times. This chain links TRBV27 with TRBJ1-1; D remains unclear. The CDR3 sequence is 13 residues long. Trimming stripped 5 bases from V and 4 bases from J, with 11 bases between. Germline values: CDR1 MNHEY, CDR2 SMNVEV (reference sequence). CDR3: CASSPPWGTEAFF. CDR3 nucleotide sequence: TGTGCCAGCAGTCCCCCATGGGGCACTGAAGCTTTCTTT.

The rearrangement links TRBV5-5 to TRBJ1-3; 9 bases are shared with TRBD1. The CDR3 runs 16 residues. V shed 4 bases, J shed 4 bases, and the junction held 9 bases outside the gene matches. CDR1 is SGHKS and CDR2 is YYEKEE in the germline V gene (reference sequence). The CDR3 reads CASSDYRGRTGNTIYF. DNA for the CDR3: TGTGCCAGCAGCGACTACAGGGGGCGAACCGGAAACACCATATATTTT. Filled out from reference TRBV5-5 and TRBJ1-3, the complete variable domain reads DAGVTQSPTHLIKTRGQQVTLRCSPISGHKSVSWYQQVLGQGPQFIFQYYEKEERGRGNFPDRFSARQFPNYSSELNVNALLLGDSALYLCASSDYRGRTGNTIYFGEGSWLTVV.

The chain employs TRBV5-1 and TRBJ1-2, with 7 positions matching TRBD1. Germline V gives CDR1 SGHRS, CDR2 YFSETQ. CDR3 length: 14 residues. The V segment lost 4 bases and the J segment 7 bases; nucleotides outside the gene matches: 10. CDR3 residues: CASSDYQGGFGYTF. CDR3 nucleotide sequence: TGCGCCAGCAGCGACTACCAGGGGGGGTTTGGCTACACCTTC.

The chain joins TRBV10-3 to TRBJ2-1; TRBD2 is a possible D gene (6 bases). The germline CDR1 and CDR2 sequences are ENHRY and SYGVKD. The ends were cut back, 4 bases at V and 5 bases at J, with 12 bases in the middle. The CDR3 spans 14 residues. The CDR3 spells CAISAIGGDNEQFF. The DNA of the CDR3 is TGTGCCATCAGTGCTATAGGCGGGGACAATGAGCAGTTCTTC.

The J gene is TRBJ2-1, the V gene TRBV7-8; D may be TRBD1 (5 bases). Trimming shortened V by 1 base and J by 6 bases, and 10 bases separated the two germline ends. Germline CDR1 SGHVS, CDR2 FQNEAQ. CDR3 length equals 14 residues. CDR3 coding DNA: TGTGCCAGCAGCTTAGAGCGACAGATCAATGAGCAGTTCTTC. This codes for CASSLERQINEQFF.

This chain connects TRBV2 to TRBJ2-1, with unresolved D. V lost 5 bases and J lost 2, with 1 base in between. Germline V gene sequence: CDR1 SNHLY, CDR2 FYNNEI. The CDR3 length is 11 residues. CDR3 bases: TGTGCCAGCAGTACCTACAATGAGCAGTTCTTC. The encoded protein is CASSTYNEQFF.

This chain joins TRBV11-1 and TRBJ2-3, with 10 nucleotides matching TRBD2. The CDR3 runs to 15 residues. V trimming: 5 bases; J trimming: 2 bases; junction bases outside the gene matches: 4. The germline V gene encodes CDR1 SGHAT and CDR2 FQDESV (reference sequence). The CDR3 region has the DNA TGTGCCAGCAGCCCTAGCGGGGGAGACACAGATACGCAGTATTTT. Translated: CASSPSGGDTDTQYF.

In DNA, the CDR3 is TGTGCCAGCAGTGAAGTTAGCGGAAGTAGCACAGATACGCAGTATTTT. Its protein is CASSEVSGSSTDTQYF. The chain is built from TRBV6-1 and TRBJ2-3; tentatively, D is TRBD2 (6 bases). This CDR3 region has 16 residues. CDR1 is MNHNS, CDR2 SASEGT, per germline. V lost 1 base and J lost 0, with 11 bases in between.